This T cell receptor beta chain is from a study of blood T cell repertoires in COVID-19. Background on the study: Nucleic acid was either cDNA or gDNA, and it came from T cells, B-cell-depleted T cells, or PBMCs.

V was shortened by 0 bases and J by 2 bases, with 7 bases between the two germline ends. The germline V gene encodes CDR1 KGHSH and CDR2 LQKENI. The CDR3 totals 14 residues. Clones were read by immunoSEQ multiplex PCR, and TCRdb kept only the in-frame ones, dropping some. The profile covers about 220,000 clones, with under 90% appearing a single time and about 3.3% taken by the ten largest. Recovered participants had two consecutive negative NP/OP PCR tests, healthcare professional clearance, or symptom resolution. The specimen was PBMCs or T cells enriched from blood (not recorded which). The receptor's source is a woman aged 55-69 years who had recovered from COVID-19. This rearrangement joins TRBV18 to TRBJ1-2; D uncertain. The CDR3 reads CASSPPRINYGYTF. The CDR3 region has the DNA TGTGCCAGCTCACCACCGCGGATAAACTATGGCTACACCTTC.